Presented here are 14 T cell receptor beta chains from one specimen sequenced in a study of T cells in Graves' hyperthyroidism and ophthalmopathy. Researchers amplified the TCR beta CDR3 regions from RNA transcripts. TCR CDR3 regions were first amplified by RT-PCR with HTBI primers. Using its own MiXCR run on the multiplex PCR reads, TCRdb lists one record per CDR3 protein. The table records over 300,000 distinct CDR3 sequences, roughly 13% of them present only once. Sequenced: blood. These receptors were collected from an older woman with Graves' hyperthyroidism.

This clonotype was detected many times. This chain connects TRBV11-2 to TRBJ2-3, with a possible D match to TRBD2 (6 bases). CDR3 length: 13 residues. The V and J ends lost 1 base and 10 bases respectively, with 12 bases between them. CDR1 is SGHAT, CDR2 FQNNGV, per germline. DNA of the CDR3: TGTGCCAGCAGCTTAGCGGGAGAAAGGGCGCAGTATTTT. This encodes CASSLAGERAQYF.

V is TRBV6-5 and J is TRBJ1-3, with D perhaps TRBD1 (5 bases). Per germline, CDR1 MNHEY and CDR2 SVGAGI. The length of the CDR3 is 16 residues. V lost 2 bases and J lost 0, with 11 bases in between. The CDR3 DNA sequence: TGTGCCAGCAGTTACAGCGGGGACCTCTCTGGAAACACCATATATTTT. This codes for CASSYSGDLSGNTIYF.

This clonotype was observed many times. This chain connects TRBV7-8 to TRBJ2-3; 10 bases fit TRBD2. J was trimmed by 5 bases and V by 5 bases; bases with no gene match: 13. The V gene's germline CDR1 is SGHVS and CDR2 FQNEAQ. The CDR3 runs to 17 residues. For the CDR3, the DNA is TGTGCCAGCAGCACCATTCCCGGGACTAGCGTAGGAGATACGCAGTATTTT. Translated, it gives CASSTIPGTSVGDTQYF.

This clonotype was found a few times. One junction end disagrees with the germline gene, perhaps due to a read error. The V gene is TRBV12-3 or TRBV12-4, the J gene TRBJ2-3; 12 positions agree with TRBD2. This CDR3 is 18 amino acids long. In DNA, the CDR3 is TGTGCCGGCAGCCGGGGCCCGACTAGCGGGAGCGGCACAGATACGCAGTATTTT. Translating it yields CAGSRGPTSGSGTDTQYF.

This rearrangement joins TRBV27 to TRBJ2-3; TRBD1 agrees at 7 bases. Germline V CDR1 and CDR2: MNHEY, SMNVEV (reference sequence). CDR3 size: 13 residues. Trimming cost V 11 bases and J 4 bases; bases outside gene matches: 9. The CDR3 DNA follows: TGTGCCTCCAGGCCGACAGGGCCAGATACGCAGTATTTT. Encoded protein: CASRPTGPDTQYF.

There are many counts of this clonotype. This CDR3 is CASGLAGATEQYF. CDR3 coding DNA: TGTGCTAGTGGTTTGGCAGGGGCCACCGAGCAGTACTTC. The chain uses TRBV12-5 and TRBJ2-7; D perhaps matches TRBD1 (6 bases). Germline loops: CDR1 LGHNT, CDR2 FRNRAP. The CDR3 length is 13 residues. The V gene lost 1 base and the J gene lost 6 bases, with 10 bases spanning the gap.

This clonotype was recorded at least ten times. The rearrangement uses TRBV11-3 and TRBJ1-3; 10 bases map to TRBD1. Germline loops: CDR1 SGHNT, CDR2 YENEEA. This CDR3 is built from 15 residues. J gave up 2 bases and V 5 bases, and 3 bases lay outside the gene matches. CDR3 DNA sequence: TGTGCCAGCAGCCCTGGACAGGGGGCTGGAAACACCATATATTTT. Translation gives CASSPGQGAGNTIYF.

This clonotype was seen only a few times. Written as DNA, the CDR3 is TGCGCCAGCAGCCGGGATAGCGGGGTCAATGAGCAGTTCTTC. Protein sequence: CASSRDSGVNEQFF. This chain joins TRBV5-1 and TRBJ2-1, with 8 bases that match TRBD2. CDR1 and CDR2 (germline): SGHRS, YFSETQ. The CDR3 is 14 residues long. Losses at the gene ends were 4 bases for V and 6 bases for J; bases not matched to a gene: 6.

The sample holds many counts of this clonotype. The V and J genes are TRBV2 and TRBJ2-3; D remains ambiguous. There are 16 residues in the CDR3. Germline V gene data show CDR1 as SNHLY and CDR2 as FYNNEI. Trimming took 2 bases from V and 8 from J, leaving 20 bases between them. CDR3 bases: TGTGCCAGCAGTGAATTTGGCTCGCAGACTGTTGGTACGCAGTATTTT. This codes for CASSEFGSQTVGTQYF.

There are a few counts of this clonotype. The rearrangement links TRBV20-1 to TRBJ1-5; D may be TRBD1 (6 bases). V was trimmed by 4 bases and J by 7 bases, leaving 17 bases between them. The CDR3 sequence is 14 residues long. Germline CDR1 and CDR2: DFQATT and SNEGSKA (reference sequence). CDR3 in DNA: TGCAGTGCTACCCTCGGGGGGGCCTGGCAGCCCCAGCATTTT. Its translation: CSATLGGAWQPQHF.

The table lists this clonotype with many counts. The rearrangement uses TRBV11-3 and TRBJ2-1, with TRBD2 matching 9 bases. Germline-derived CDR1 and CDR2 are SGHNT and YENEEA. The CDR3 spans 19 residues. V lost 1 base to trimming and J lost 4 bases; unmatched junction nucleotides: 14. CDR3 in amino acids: CASSLVLGLARQRYNEQFF. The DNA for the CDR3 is TGTGCCAGCAGCTTAGTGTTAGGACTAGCGAGACAAAGGTACAATGAGCAGTTCTTC.

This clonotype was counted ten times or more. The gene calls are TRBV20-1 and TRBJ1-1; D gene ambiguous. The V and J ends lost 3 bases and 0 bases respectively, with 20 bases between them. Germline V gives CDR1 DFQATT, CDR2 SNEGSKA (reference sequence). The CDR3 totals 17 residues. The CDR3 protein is CSASQFSFSVMNTEAFF. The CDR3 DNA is TGCAGTGCTAGTCAGTTTAGCTTTAGCGTTATGAACACTGAAGCTTTCTTT.

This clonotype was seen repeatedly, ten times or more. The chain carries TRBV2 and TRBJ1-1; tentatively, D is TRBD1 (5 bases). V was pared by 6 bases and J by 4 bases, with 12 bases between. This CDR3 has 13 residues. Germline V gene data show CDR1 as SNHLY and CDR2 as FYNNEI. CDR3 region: CASRDTGPTEAFF. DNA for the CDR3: TGTGCCAGCAGAGACACAGGTCCCACTGAAGCTTTCTTT. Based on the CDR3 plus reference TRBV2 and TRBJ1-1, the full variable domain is EPEVTQTPSHQVTQMGQEVILRCVPISNHLYFYWYRQILGQKVEFLVSFYNNEISEKSEIFDDQFSVERPDGSNFTLKIRSTKLEDSAMYFCASRDTGPTEAFFGQGTRLTVV.

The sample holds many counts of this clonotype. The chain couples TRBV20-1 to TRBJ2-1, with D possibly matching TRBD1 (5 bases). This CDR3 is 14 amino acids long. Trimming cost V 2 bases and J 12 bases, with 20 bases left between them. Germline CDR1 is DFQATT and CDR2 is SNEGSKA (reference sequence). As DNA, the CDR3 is TGCAGTGCTAGATCACAGGCCAAATTTCTTGTGCAGTTCTTC. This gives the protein CSARSQAKFLVQFF.